A single TCR beta chain is shown here with its context. This clone showed up just a few times. Its antigen remains unidentified. Nothing much larger sits one base from this clone, and base qualities are not available. The sample originates from a study of OX40 agonist ivuxolimab in advanced cancers. Describing the broader study: Ivuxolimab, which targeted the costimulatory receptor OX40 (CD134), was an agonistic, fully human IgG2 monoclonal antibody. Peripheral TCRbeta sequencing was intended to test whether TCR sequence diversity was altered and clonal T-cell expansion was caused by ivuxolimab. Three dose-escalation patients achieved partial responses, one with hepatocellular carcinoma and two with cutaneous melanoma. The dose-escalation cohort was over 70% male with a mean age of approximately 60 years, ranging from about 20 to 80. The monotherapy dose-escalation portion (N = 52 patients) of the phase I ivuxolimab trial is reported in the paper. Intravenous ivuxolimab was administered to patients every 2 weeks at six dose levels: 0.01, 0.1, 0.3, 1.5, 3 and 10 mg/kg. Patients were allowed to have had prior anti-PD-1, anti-PD-L1 or anti-CTLA-4 therapy, and 40% of the dose-escalation patients had been treated with checkpoint inhibitors. Of the approximately 50 patients in dose escalation, 19 had hepatocellular carcinoma, some 15 had melanoma, 9 had renal cell carcinoma and 9 had head and neck cancer.

The trial excluded patients who had a history of autoimmune disease or were on systemic immunosuppression. Peripheral blood for TCR sequencing was collected from all dose cohorts at baseline, on cycle 4 day 1, and on cycle 7 day 1. The samples were drawn from a first-in-human, open-label, multicenter phase I dose-escalation trial of ivuxolimab. Adults with locally advanced or metastatic melanoma, renal cell, hepatocellular, or head and neck squamous cell carcinoma were enrolled in the trial. Before TCR sequencing, CD4+ and CD8+ T cells were separately sorted from peripheral blood. For sequencing of the TCRbeta CDR3 region, genomic DNA was extracted from the sorted cells. The immunoSEQ Assay was used for sequencing of TCRbeta CDR3 regions. TCRdb obtained this table from immuneACCESS and retained in-frame rearrangements with V and J assigned. These tables miss some clones; where compared with another copy, unresolved V genes account for less than half of the shortfall, and the remainder is unexplained. For this sample there are over 90,000 clones; 90% appear just once. Of the sample, more than 0.15% falls within the top ten clones.

What the work shows at the level of the full study, not this receptor alone: After ivuxolimab, expanded clones were on average more numerous among CD8+ T cells than among CD4+ T cells. Clonal expansion of both CD4+ and CD8+ blood T cells was observed from baseline to week 6 at doses 0.1 to 3.0 mg/kg. In partial responders in the 0.1-3.0 mg/kg groups, normalized peripheral clonal expansion was found to be among the lowest, especially among CD8+ T cells. Low levels of normalized T-cell clonal expansion were also seen in some nonresponding patients. Which antigens the clonally expanded peripheral T cells were specific for was not determined.

The CDR3 holds 15 amino acids from the cysteine to the phenylalanine. CDR3 DNA is the only sequence kept; it has 45 bases, read in frame from the first base. The junction carries 14 bases between V and J, which are trimmed by 5 bases and 0 bases respectively. Per the germline V gene, SGHAT is the CDR1 and FQNNGV is the CDR2. The TCR originated in an adult with an advanced solid tumor such as melanoma, head and neck, liver or kidney cancer. Source: CD4+ or CD8+ T cells sorted from blood, taken in a trial of the OX40 agonist ivuxolimab. This chain joins TRBV11-2 to TRBJ2-7; confidence is insufficient to name the D gene. The DNA reads as follows: TGTGCCAGCAGCCAGACACGGCTCCGCTCCTACGAGCAGTACTTC. Its protein is CASSQTRLRSYEQYF.